Here is one TCR beta chain with its context. Its antigen is currently unknown. The data were obtained in a study of OX40 agonist ivuxolimab in advanced cancers. Findings of the study overall: Low normalized clonal expansion also occurred in some nonresponding patients. At 0.1 to 3.0 mg/kg, CD4+ and CD8+ blood T cells expanded clonally by week 6.

J was trimmed by 8 bases and V by 5 bases; bases with no gene match: 11. The CDR3 length is 15 residues. The germline V gene has CDR1 SNHLY and CDR2 FYNNEI. Generated by immunoSEQ multiplex PCR, the TCRdb table keeps only in-frame clones and is missing some. The data contain approximately 73,000 clones, 75% to 90% of them singletons. This sequence originates from an adult with an advanced solid tumor such as melanoma, head and neck, liver or kidney cancer. J is TRBJ1-4 and V is TRBV2, with 7 bases identical to TRBD1. This specimen consisted of CD4+ or CD8+ T cells sorted from blood, obtained in a trial of the OX40 agonist ivuxolimab. The CDR3 sequence: CASSIGTARREKLFF. CDR3 in DNA: TGTGCCAGCAGTATAGGGACAGCCAGAAGGGAAAAACTGTTTTTT.